The 15 T cell receptor beta chains in this list originate from one sample, sequenced in a study of vaccination and CD4 T cells after COVID-19. With the Oncomine TCR Beta short-read assay, DNA from cultured CD4+ T cells was sequenced. TCRdb re-analysed the PCR reads in MiXCR, keeping a single row per CDR3 protein. The table lists around 5,400 distinct CDR3 sequences, 35% to 50% of them singletons. Specified treatment: approximately 9-day PBMC culture with coronavirus spike peptide pools or control peptides (ViraFEST assay). These TCRs' antigens remain unknown. What was sequenced was CD4+ T cells from blood, cultured in vitro. These receptors all stem from a human donor who had recovered from COVID-19.

This clonotype is labeled medium-sized (0.01 to 0.1%). The chain uses TRBV2 and TRBJ2-2; TRBD1 or TRBD2 may be the D gene (5 bases each). The CDR3 loop spans 17 amino acids. Germline-derived CDR1 and CDR2 are SNHLY and FYNNEI. Between the trimmed V and J ends, which lost 5 bases and 2 bases, there was a span of 18 bases. This CDR3 is CASSTIIRDLNTGELFF. DNA for the CDR3: TGTGCCAGCAGTACAATCATCCGGGACCTAAACACCGGGGAGCTGTTTTTT. Full variable domain (missing parts from reference TRBV2 and TRBJ2-2): EPEVTQTPSHQVTQMGQEVILRCVPISNHLYFYWYRQILGQKVEFLVSFYNNEISEKSEIFDDQFSVERPDGSNFTLKIRSTKLEDSAMYFCASSTIIRDLNTGELFFGEGSRLTVL.

This clonotype was picked up one time. The chain links TRBV20-1 to TRBJ1-1; TRBD1 matches 7 bases. Losses at the gene ends were 5 bases for V and 1 base for J; bases not matched to a gene: 7. The CDR3 is made up of 14 amino acids. CDR1 is DFQATT and CDR2 is SNEGSKA in the germline V gene (reference sequence). CDR3 sequence (DNA): TGCAGTGCTGCCGGGGACAGAGCGAACACTGAAGCTTTCTTT. It encodes CSAAGDRANTEAFF.

DNA of the CDR3: TGTGCCAGCAAAAGTAGCGGGGAGAACACCGGGGAGCTGTTTTTT. Amino acid sequence: CASKSSGENTGELFF. The chain combines TRBV5-4 with TRBJ2-2; 8 bases line up with TRBD2. Germline CDR1 is SGHNT and CDR2 is YYREEE (reference sequence). Trimming took 6 bases from V and 1 from J; bases not matched to a gene: 5. The CDR3 totals 15 residues.

The gene calls are TRBV2 and TRBJ1-1, with a weak D call TRBD1 (5 bases). Germline CDR1 is SNHLY and CDR2 is FYNNEI. This CDR3 spans 13 amino acids. The V and J ends lost 3 bases and 6 bases respectively, with 11 bases between them. CDR3 loop: CASSEGLFPEAFF. As DNA, the CDR3 is TGTGCCAGCAGTGAGGGACTTTTCCCTGAAGCTTTCTTT.

The chain employs TRBV6-1 and TRBJ2-3; D is ambiguous. Germline V gene lookup returns CDR1 MNHNS and CDR2 SASEGT. The CDR3 runs to 15 residues. V lost 6 bases and J 2 bases, leaving 15 bases between the germline ends. This CDR3 is CASRKGLTPTDTQYF. The CDR3 DNA is TGTGCCAGCAGAAAAGGGCTGACTCCCACAGATACGCAGTATTTT.

V and J are TRBV7-9 and TRBJ2-5, with TRBD2 matching over 10 bases. Germline V gene data show CDR1 as SEHNR and CDR2 as FQNEAQ (reference sequence). V lost 2 bases to trimming and J lost 5 bases; unmatched junction nucleotides: 8. The CDR3 covers 16 residues. CDR3 loop: CASSLFPAGGPETQYF. CDR3 in DNA: TGTGCCAGCAGCTTATTCCCAGCGGGAGGGCCGGAGACCCAGTACTTC.

The rearrangement links TRBV7-2 to TRBJ2-2; no clear D gene. The CDR3 consists of 14 residues. The germline V gene has CDR1 SGHTA and CDR2 FQGNSA. Trimming removed 5 bases at V and 2 bases at J, with 9 bases between. The CDR3 reads CASSTPPNTGELFF. CDR3 DNA sequence: TGTGCCAGCAGCACGCCCCCCAACACCGGGGAGCTGTTTTTT. Based on the CDR3 plus reference TRBV7-2 and TRBJ2-2, the full variable domain is GAGVSQSPSNKVTEKGKDVELRCDPISGHTALYWYRQSLGQGLEFLIYFQGNSAPDKSGLPSDRFSAERTGGSVSTLTIQRTQQEDSAVYLCASSTPPNTGELFFGEGSRLTVL.

By share, this clonotype counts as medium-sized. The V call is TRBV6-1, the J call TRBJ1-2; maybe TRBD1 (6 bases). CDR1 and CDR2 from the germline V gene are MNHNS and SASEGT. V lost 8 bases and J lost 2, with 15 bases in between. The CDR3 covers 14 residues. CDR3 sequence reads: CASGKGTGNYGYTF. In nucleotides, the CDR3 is TGTGCCAGCGGGAAAGGTACAGGGAACTATGGCTACACCTTC.

This clonotype was seen a few times. J is TRBJ2-3 and V is TRBV11-2; D unresolved. Germline CDR1 SGHAT, CDR2 FQNNGV. The CDR3 spans 14 residues. The V end lost 3 bases, the J end lost 8 bases, and 15 bases lay between the germline ends. CDR3 sequence: CASSLWTLTGTQYF. The CDR3 region has the DNA TGTGCCAGCAGCTTGTGGACGCTGACGGGTACGCAGTATTTT.

This chain links TRBV4-2 with TRBJ1-6; no clear D. The CDR3 is 19 amino acids. The germline V gene encodes CDR1 LGHNA and CDR2 YNFKEQ. Trimming pared 1 base from V and 5 bases from J, leaving 21 bases between. The CDR3 coding sequence is TGTGCCAGCAGCCAAGGTCGTCTCCCCGCATGGGAGGATAATTCACCCCTCCACTTT. This sequence encodes CASSQGRLPAWEDNSPLHF.

The chain couples TRBV6-5 to TRBJ1-2; no reliable D call. This CDR3 comprises 14 residues. CDR1 is MNHEY, CDR2 SVGAGI, per germline. V lost 0 bases to trimming and J lost 4 bases, with 9 bases between them. The CDR3 coding sequence is TGTGCCAGCAGTTACTCGGACGGCTCCTATGGCTACACCTTC. It codes for CASSYSDGSYGYTF.

The genes are TRBV24-1 and TRBJ2-2; 7 bases align to TRBD1. With 2 bases clipped from V and 3 bases from J, the junction kept 5 bases outside the gene matches. This CDR3 contains 16 residues. Germline V gene sequence: CDR1 KGHDR, CDR2 SFDVKD. The chain's CDR3 is CATSDWDSWDTGELFF. CDR3 bases: TGTGCCACCAGTGATTGGGACAGTTGGGACACCGGGGAGCTGTTTTTT.

V usage is TRBV7-2 and J usage is TRBJ1-2; tentatively, D is TRBD1 (5 bases). The CDR3 is 18 residues long. V was cut by 3 bases and J by 0 bases, with 20 bases left in between. Looked up from germline, CDR1 is SGHTA and CDR2 is FQGNSA. The CDR3 region is CASSFAWPGRGANYGYTF. The CDR3 DNA sequence: TGTGCCAGCAGCTTCGCGTGGCCCGGGAGGGGAGCTAACTATGGCTACACCTTC.

V gene TRBV19 combines with J gene TRBJ2-3; D call uncertain. Trimming took 3 bases from V and 2 from J, leaving 9 bases between them. Germline assignment: CDR1 LNHDA and CDR2 SQIVND (reference sequence). This CDR3 is 14 amino acids long. The CDR3, as DNA: TGTGCCAGTAGTATTCACCCCCTCACAGATACGCAGTATTTT. Translating gives CASSIHPLTDTQYF.

Concerning this clonotype itself: A read error is likely, as this CDR3 ends without the conserved phenylalanine or tryptophan. The rearrangement links TRBV20-1 to TRBJ2-1, with D perhaps TRBD2 (5 bases). Trimming pared 3 bases from V and 12 bases from J, leaving 12 bases between. The CDR3 loop spans 11 amino acids. CDR1 and CDR2 (germline): DFQATT, SNEGSKA (reference sequence). CDR3: CSASGTRRQFL. CDR3 bases: TGCAGTGCTAGTGGCACTAGGAGGCAGTTCCTC.